This T cell receptor (beta chain) was retrieved from a study of early T cells in non-severe SARS-CoV-2 infection. This clonotype was seen a handful of times. The antigen is not known. This CDR3 contains 11 residues. Trimming at V came to 3 bases and at J to 7 bases, leaving 0 bases not matched to a gene. The germline CDR1 and CDR2 sequences are PRHDT and FYEKMQ (reference sequence). Attached unique molecular identifiers marked individual cDNA molecules. One entry per CDR3 protein results from TCRdb running MiXCR on the 5' RACE reads. Of tens of thousands of distinct CDR3 sequences listed, approximately 13% are singletons. Study-level points and caveats: Anti-spike CD8 responses were favored in VDJdb matching, and private and CD4 specificities were missed.

The chain uses TRBV13 and TRBJ2-7, with 7 bases that match TRBD1. This TCR came from an adult who was a healthcare worker with PCR-confirmed SARS-CoV-2 infection or an uninfected control (not recorded which). The specimen was whole blood. The CDR3 protein is CASSFRGEQYF. DNA for the CDR3: TGTGCCAGCAGCTTCAGGGGGGAGCAGTACTTC. The whole variable domain, filled in from reference TRBV13 and TRBJ2-7, reads AAGVIQSPRHLIKEKRETATLKCYPIPRHDTVYWYQQGPGQDPQFLISFYEKMQSDKGSIPDRFSAQQFSDYHSELNMSSLELGDSALYFCASSFRGEQYFGPGTRLTVT.